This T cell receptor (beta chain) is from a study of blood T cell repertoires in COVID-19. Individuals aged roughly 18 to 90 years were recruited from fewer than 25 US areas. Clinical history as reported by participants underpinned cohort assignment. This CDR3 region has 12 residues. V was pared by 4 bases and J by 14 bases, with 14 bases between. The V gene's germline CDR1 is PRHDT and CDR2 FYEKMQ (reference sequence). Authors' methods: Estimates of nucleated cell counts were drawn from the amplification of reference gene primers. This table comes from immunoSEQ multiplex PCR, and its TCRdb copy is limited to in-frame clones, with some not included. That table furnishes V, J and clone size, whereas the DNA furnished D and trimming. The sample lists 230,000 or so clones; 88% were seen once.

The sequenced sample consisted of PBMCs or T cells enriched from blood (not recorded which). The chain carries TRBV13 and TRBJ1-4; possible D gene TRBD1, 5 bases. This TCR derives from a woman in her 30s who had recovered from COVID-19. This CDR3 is CASSYTGTSLFF. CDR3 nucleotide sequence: TGTGCCAGCAGCTACACCGGGACTTCCCTGTTTTTT.